This is a list of T cell receptor beta chains from one sample in a study of beta chain features in type 1 diabetes. The method was immunoSEQ multiplex PCR; TCRdb's version includes in-frame clones alone and lacks a portion of them. The data show approximately 160,000 clones, approximately 8.4% seen once. Sample: central memory CD4+ T cells from blood. These TCRs come from a woman in her late teens or twenties in good health. Both conserved end residues are part of each CDR3. The D gene is left open where the match is weak. The size entry is marked missing in some rows and otherwise reads once, few, many or a size class.

TRBJ2-1,TRBV7-2,-,-,CASSFGSGGNEQFF,TGTGCCAGCAGCTTCGGGTCGGGTGGCAATGAGCAGTTCTTC
TRBJ2-5,TRBV7-2,-,-,CASSAGTLGETQYF,TGTGCCAGCAGCGCGGGGACCCTGGGAGAGACCCAGTACTTC
TRBJ1-1,TRBV9,few,-,CASSPGHRNTEAFF,TGTGCCAGCAGTCCGGGACACCGGAACACTGAAGCTTTCTTT
TRBJ2-5,TRBV18,-,TRBD1,CASSPPGQGRETQYF,TGTGCCAGCTCACCACCGGGACAGGGGAGAGAGACCCAGTACTTC
TRBJ2-5,TRBV6-6,-,TRBD2,CASSWAGEGTQYF,TGTGCCAGCAGTTGGGCGGGAGAAGGGACCCAGTACTTC
TRBJ1-1,TRBV7-2,few,-,CASRWGLNTEAFF,TGTGCCAGCAGGTGGGGCTTGAACACTGAAGCTTTCTTT
TRBJ2-7,TRBV5-1,few,TRBD2,CASSFPSGSGGWSSYEQYF,TGCGCCAGCAGCTTCCCGAGCGGGAGCGGCGGTTGGAGCTCCTACGAGCAGTACTTC
TRBJ1-1,TRBV9,-,TRBD1,CASSVGRGLVNTEAFF,TGTGCCAGCAGCGTAGGCAGGGGGCTGGTGAACACTGAAGCTTTCTTT
TRBJ1-5,TRBV7-2,few,-,CASSQDTGKTQPQHF,TGTGCCAGCAGCCAAGACACAGGGAAGACTCAGCCCCAGCATTTT
TRBJ2-5,TRBV5-4,few,-,CASSFPGSKKETQYF,TGTGCCAGCAGCTTCCCAGGAAGTAAAAAAGAGACCCAGTACTTC
TRBJ2-1,TRBV25-1,-,TRBD1,CASILDRGAYNEQFF,TGTGCCAGCATCCTTGACAGGGGTGCCTACAATGAGCAGTTCTTC